These 20 T cell receptor beta chains came from one sample sequenced in a study of technical replicates of blood from a few donors. TCRdb's copy holds only in-frame clones and misses some; the assay was immunoSEQ multiplex PCR. This sample has around 79,000 clones; roughly 94% occur once, and the top ten carry 0.39%. Source material: T cells isolated from PBMCs. These TCRs come from a human donor in good health.

The chain combines TRBV13 with TRBJ2-7; D possibly corresponds to TRBD1 (6 bases). Trimming removed 7 bases from V and 2 bases from J, with 15 bases in between. Looked up from germline, CDR1 is PRHDT and CDR2 is FYEKMQ (reference sequence). CDR3 size: 14 residues. The CDR3 DNA follows: TGTGCCAGCACCCTGCTACAGGGCGCCTACGAGCAGTACTTC. Translating gives CASTLLQGAYEQYF.

The V and J genes are TRBV28 and TRBJ2-1, with a weak D call TRBD1 (5 bases). Trimming took off 5 bases at V and 9 bases at J, with 14 bases between the two ends. Germline CDR1 MDHEN, CDR2 SYDVKM. The CDR3 totals 13 residues. The CDR3 region has the DNA TGTGCCAGCAGTGGGGCCCGCCCGCCTGAGCAGTTCTTC. It is translated as CASSGARPPEQFF.

The gene calls are TRBV30 and TRBJ2-7; a weak D match, TRBD1 (6 bases). Germline V gives CDR1 GTSNPN, CDR2 SVGIG (reference sequence). V was pared by 3 bases and J by 3 bases, with 15 bases between. The CDR3 is made up of 14 amino acids. CDR3 sequence reads: CAWRSKGQDYEQYF. CDR3 bases: TGTGCCTGGAGGTCTAAGGGACAAGACTACGAGCAGTACTTC. The variable domain in full, with the rest retrieved from reference TRBV30 and TRBJ2-7, is SQTIHQWPATLVQPVGSPLSLECTVEGTSNPNLYWYRQAAGRGLQLLFYSVGIGQISSEVPQNLSASRPQDRQFILSSKKLLLSDSGFYLCAWRSKGQDYEQYFGPGTRLTVT.

The V and J genes are TRBV2 and TRBJ1-2; no reliable D call. The CDR3 runs 14 residues. CDR1 SNHLY and CDR2 FYNNEI come from the germline V gene. The ends were cut back, 2 bases at V and 5 bases at J, with 12 bases in the middle. The CDR3 is CASSEREIRYGYTF. The DNA for the CDR3 is TGTGCCAGCAGTGAACGGGAGATCCGATATGGCTACACCTTC.

The rearrangement uses TRBV19 and TRBJ2-1; 12 bases are a match to TRBD2. This CDR3 comprises 16 residues. The J segment lost 6 bases and the V segment lost 4 bases, leaving 7 bases of the junction unmatched. CDR1 and CDR2 (germline): LNHDA, SQIVND (reference sequence). The CDR3 coding sequence is TGTGCCAGTAGTACTACAACTAGCGGGAGGCCCAATGAGCAGTTCTTC. This codes for CASSTTTSGRPNEQFF. Full variable domain (outside the CDR3, taken from reference TRBV19 and TRBJ2-1): DGGITQSPKYLFRKEGQNVTLSCEQNLNHDAMYWYRQDPGQGLRLIYYSQIVNDFQKGDIAEGYSVSREKKESFPLTVTSAQKNPTAFYLCASSTTTSGRPNEQFFGPGTRLTVL.

The genes are TRBV11-2 and TRBJ2-1; 8 nucleotides match TRBD2. The germline gives CDR1 SGHAT, CDR2 FQNNGV. The CDR3 covers 15 residues. V trimming: 4 bases; J trimming: 7 bases; junction bases outside the gene matches: 9. CDR3 residues: CASSSREDERNEQFF. The CDR3 DNA reads as TGTGCCAGCAGCTCGCGGGAGGATGAGAGGAATGAGCAGTTCTTC.

This rearrangement joins TRBV28 to TRBJ1-1; a possible D gene is TRBD1 (5 bases). The CDR3 runs 16 residues. Looked up from germline, CDR1 is MDHEN and CDR2 is SYDVKM. With 5 bases removed from V and 2 bases from J, the gap between germline ends came to 18 bases. The CDR3 DNA reads as TGTGCCAGCAGTCTTCTAGAGAGGACACTAAACACTGAAGCTTTCTTT. This translates into CASSLLERTLNTEAFF.

This clone was observed a few times. The V and J genes are TRBV15 and TRBJ1-1; 7 bases align to TRBD1. Trimming removed 4 bases from V and 3 bases from J; junction bases left unmatched: 8. Looked up from germline, CDR1 is LNHNV and CDR2 is YYDKDF (reference sequence). This CDR3 is built from 15 residues. Here the CDR3 reads CATSITQGWDTEAFF. The CDR3 coding sequence is TGTGCCACCAGCATAACACAGGGGTGGGACACTGAAGCTTTCTTT.

The CDR3 DNA sequence: TGTGCCAGCAGCCAAGAATCCGGGGGTTTTGACTATGGCTACACCTTC. Protein: CASSQESGGFDYGYTF. The gene calls are TRBV4-2 and TRBJ1-2; a possible D gene is TRBD1 (5 bases). From germline, CDR1 is LGHNA and CDR2 YNFKEQ. The CDR3 runs to 16 residues. Trimming took 0 bases from V and 3 from J, leaving 14 bases between them.

This clone was observed once. The gene calls are TRBV6-5 and TRBJ2-2, with no clear D. Germline CDR1 MNHEY, CDR2 SVGAGI. CDR3 length equals 14 residues. V lost 6 bases, J lost 0 bases, and 8 bases lay in between. The CDR3: CASRRQTNTGELFF. In nucleotides, the CDR3 is TGTGCCAGCAGAAGACAAACGAACACCGGGGAGCTGTTTTTT.

CDR3 sequence (DNA): TGTGCCAGCAGTCCTCAGGGTAGACCAGATACGCAGTATTTT. The encoded protein is CASSPQGRPDTQYF. The chain combines TRBV21-1 with TRBJ2-3; the table's D call of TRBD1 was not tested on the DNA. TRBV21-1 is tagged as a pseudogene. This CDR3 has 14 residues.

The chain uses TRBV2 and TRBJ2-7; 7 bases fit TRBD1. Trimming at V came to 6 bases and at J to 1 base, leaving 9 bases not matched to a gene. The CDR3 extends over 15 amino acids. Germline V gene sequence: CDR1 SNHLY, CDR2 FYNNEI. Here the CDR3 reads CASRNQSGQSYEQYF. In nucleotides, the CDR3 is TGTGCCAGCAGAAACCAGTCGGGACAGTCCTACGAGCAGTACTTC.

The chain couples TRBV9 to TRBJ2-1; unclear D gene. The CDR3 is 15 amino acids. V lost 0 bases, J lost 6 bases, and 13 bases lay in between. Germline CDR1 and CDR2: SGDLS and YYNGEE. The CDR3 region is CASSVGGARSNEQFF. The CDR3 DNA follows: TGTGCCAGCAGCGTAGGAGGAGCTCGAAGCAATGAGCAGTTCTTC.

CDR3 bases: TGTGCCACCCGACTAGCGGGGGCCTACGAGCAGTACTTC. Its protein product is CATRLAGAYEQYF. The chain uses TRBV28 and TRBJ2-7, with TRBD2 identical over 12 bases. V gave up 10 bases and J gave up 2 bases; unmatched junction bases: 3. The CDR3 is 13 residues long. CDR1 and CDR2 from the germline V gene are MDHEN and SYDVKM.

In its sample, this clone was seen once. This chain joins TRBV9 and TRBJ2-7; 8 bases are a match to TRBD1. J lost 3 bases, V lost 0 bases, and 8 bases had no gene match. The CDR3 covers 16 residues. The germline V gene has CDR1 SGDLS and CDR2 YYNGEE. CDR3 region: CASSVAQTGALYEQYF. CDR3 DNA: TGTGCCAGCAGCGTAGCTCAGACAGGGGCCCTCTACGAGCAGTACTTC.

For the CDR3, the DNA is TGTGCCAGCAGGAAAGACGAGACAGGGCTTCAGTACTTC. It translates to CASRKDETGLQYF. The V and J genes are TRBV25-1 and TRBJ2-4; TRBD1 matches 7 bases. The germline CDR1 and CDR2 sequences are MGHDK and SYGVNS. The CDR3 has 13 residues. V lost 6 bases and J lost 11; bases outside the gene matches: 10. Full variable domain (remainder filled in from reference TRBV25-1 and TRBJ2-4): EADIYQTPRYLVIGTGKKITLECSQTMGHDKMYWYQQDPGMELHLIHYSYGVNSTEKGDLSSESTVSRIRTEHFPLTLESARPSHTSQYLCASRKDETGLQYFGAGTRLSVL.

V is TRBV30 and J is TRBJ2-5, with 12 bases identical to TRBD2. V gave up 2 bases and J gave up 5 bases; unmatched junction bases: 9. The CDR3 is made up of 16 amino acids. From germline, CDR1 is GTSNPN and CDR2 SVGIG (reference sequence). The CDR3 protein is CAWSSELAGGRETQYF. The CDR3 nucleotides are TGTGCCTGGAGTTCAGAACTAGCGGGAGGTCGGGAGACCCAGTACTTC.

This chain joins TRBV10-3 and TRBJ1-2, with TRBD1 matching over 7 bases. With V trimmed by 10 bases and J by 2 bases, 19 bases remained unmatched. CDR3 length: 17 residues. Germline-derived CDR1 and CDR2 are ENHRY and SYGVKD. CDR3 in DNA: TGTGCCACCATCCCAGGGGGAGCGCACACTGTGAACTATGGCTACACCTTC. It translates to CATIPGGAHTVNYGYTF.

This chain connects TRBV27 to TRBJ2-7, with 8 nucleotides matching TRBD2. The J segment lost 6 bases and the V segment lost 5 bases, leaving 12 bases of the junction unmatched. The CDR3 loop spans 15 amino acids. Germline CDR1 MNHEY, CDR2 SMNVEV (reference sequence). In DNA form, the CDR3 reads TGTGCCAGCAGTCACTCTGAGCGGGAGTTTCTCGAGCAGTACTTC. Protein sequence: CASSHSEREFLEQYF.

This clone occurred once. The CDR3 DNA sequence: TGTGCCAGCAGAAGGACTAGCGCCGAAGAGACCCAGTACTTC. Translated, it gives CASRRTSAEETQYF. This chain uses TRBV7-9 with TRBJ2-5, with 9 positions matching TRBD2. Looked up from germline, CDR1 is SEHNR and CDR2 is FQNEAQ (reference sequence). With V trimmed by 6 bases and J by 3 bases, 5 bases remained unmatched. CDR3 length equals 14 residues.